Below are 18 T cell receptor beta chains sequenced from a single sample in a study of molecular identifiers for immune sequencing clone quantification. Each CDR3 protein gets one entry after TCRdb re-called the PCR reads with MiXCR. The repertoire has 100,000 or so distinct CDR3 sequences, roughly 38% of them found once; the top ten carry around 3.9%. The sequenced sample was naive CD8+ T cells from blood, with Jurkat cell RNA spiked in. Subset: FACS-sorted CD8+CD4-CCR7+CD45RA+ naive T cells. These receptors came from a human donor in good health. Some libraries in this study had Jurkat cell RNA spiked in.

The chain's CDR3 is CSVEDWGQPSSGNTIYF. In DNA form, the CDR3 reads TGCAGCGTTGAAGATTGGGGACAGCCAAGCTCTGGAAACACCATATATTTT. The J gene is TRBJ1-3, the V gene TRBV29-1; 7 positions agree with TRBD1. The CDR3 length is 17 residues. Germline CDR1 SQVTM, CDR2 ANQGSEA. The junction had 8 bases not matched to a gene; V was cut back by 0 bases and J by 0 bases.

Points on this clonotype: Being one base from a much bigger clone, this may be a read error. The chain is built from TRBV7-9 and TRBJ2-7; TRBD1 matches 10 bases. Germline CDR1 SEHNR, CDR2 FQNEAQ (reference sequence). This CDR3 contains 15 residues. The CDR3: CASSFDRGHTYEQNF. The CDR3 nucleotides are TGTGCCAGCAGCTTCGACAGGGGGCACACCTACGAGCAGAACTTC.

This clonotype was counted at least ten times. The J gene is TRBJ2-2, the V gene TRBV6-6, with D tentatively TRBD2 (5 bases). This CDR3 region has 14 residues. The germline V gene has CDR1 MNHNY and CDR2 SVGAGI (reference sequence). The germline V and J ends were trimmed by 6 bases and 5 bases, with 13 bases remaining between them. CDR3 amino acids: CASSGIWETGELFF. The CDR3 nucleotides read TGTGCCAGCAGCGGGATATGGGAGACCGGGGAGCTGTTTTTT.

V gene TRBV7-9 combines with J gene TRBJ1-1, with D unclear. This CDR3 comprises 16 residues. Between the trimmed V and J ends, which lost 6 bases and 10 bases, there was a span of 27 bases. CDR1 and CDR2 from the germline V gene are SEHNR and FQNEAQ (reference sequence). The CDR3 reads CASRDLGGRPVNGAFF. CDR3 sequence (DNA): TGTGCCAGCAGGGACTTGGGAGGGCGGCCAGTAAACGGAGCTTTCTTT.

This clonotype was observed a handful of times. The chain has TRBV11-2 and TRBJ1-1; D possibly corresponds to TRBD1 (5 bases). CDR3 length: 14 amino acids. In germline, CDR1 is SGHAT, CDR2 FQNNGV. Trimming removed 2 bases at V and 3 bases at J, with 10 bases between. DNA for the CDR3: TGTGCCAGCAGCTTAAAGGGGAGGCACACTGAAGCTTTCTTT. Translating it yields CASSLKGRHTEAFF.

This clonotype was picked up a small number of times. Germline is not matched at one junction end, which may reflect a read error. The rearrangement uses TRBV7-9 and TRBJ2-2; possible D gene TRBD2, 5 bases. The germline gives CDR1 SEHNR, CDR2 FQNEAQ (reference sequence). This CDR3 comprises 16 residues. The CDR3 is CASWTEHRIDTGELIF. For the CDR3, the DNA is TGTGCCAGCTGGACTGAGCATCGGATAGACACCGGGGAGCTGATTTTT. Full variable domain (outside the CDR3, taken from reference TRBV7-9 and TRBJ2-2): DTGVSQNPRHKITKRGQNVTFRCDPISEHNRLYWYRQTLGQGPEFLTYFQNEAQLEKSRLLSDRFSAERPKGSFSTLEIQRTEQGDSAMYLCASWTEHRIDTGELIFGEGSRLTVL.

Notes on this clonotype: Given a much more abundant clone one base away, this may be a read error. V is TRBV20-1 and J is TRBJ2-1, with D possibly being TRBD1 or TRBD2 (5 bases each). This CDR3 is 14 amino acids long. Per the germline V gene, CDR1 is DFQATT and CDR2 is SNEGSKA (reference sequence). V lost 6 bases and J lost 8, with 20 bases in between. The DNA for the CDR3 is TGCAGTGCGCCAGCAGCGGACATATACTATGAGCAGTTCTTC. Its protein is CSAPAADIYYEQFF.

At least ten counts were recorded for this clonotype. The CDR3 region is CASIQGELQPQHF. CDR3 nucleotides: TGTGCCAGCATCCAGGGGGAACTTCAGCCCCAGCATTTT. V gene TRBV12-3 or TRBV12-4 combines with J gene TRBJ1-5; 7 bases line up with TRBD1. With 7 bases clipped from V and 6 bases from J, the junction kept 6 bases outside the gene matches. CDR3 length: 13 amino acids.

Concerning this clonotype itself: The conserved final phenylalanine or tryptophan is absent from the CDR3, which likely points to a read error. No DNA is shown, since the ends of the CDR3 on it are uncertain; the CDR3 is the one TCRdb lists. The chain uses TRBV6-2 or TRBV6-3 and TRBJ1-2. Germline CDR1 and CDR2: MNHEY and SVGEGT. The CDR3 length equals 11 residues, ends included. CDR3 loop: CASSYVYGFTY.

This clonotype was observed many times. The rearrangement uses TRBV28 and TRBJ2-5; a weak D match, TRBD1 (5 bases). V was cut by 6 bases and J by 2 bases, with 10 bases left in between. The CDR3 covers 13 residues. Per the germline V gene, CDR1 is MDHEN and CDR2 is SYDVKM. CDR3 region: CASRSGLQETQYF. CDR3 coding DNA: TGTGCCAGCAGGTCAGGGTTGCAAGAGACCCAGTACTTC.

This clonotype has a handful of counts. This chain's CDR3 is CASSLAGQGVEKLFF. CDR3 sequence (DNA): TGTGCCAGCAGCTTAGCGGGACAGGGTGTTGAAAAACTGTTTTTT. The chain is built from TRBV7-6 and TRBJ1-4; 9 nucleotides agree with TRBD1. This CDR3 is built from 15 residues. J lost 7 bases, V lost 0 bases, and 3 bases had no gene match. Germline V gives CDR1 SGHVS, CDR2 FNYEAQ.

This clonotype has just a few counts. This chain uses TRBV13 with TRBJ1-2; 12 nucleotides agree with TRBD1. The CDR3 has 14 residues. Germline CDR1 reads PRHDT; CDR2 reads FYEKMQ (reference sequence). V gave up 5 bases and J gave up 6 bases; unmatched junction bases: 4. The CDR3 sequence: CASSQGQGADGYTF. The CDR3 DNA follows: TGTGCCAGCAGCCAGGGACAGGGGGCGGATGGCTACACCTTC.

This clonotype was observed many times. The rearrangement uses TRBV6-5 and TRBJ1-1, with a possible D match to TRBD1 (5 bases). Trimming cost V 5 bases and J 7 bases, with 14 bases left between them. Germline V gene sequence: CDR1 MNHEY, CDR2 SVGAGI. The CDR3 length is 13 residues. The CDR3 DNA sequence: TGTGCCAGCAGTACCACGACAGAGAGTGAAGCTTTCTTT. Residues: CASSTTTESEAFF.

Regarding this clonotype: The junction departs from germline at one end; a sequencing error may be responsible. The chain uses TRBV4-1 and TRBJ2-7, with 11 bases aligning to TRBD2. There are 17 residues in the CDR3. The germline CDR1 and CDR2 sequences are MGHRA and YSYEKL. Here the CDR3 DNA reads TGCGCCAGCAGCTACAATACACTAGCGGGAGAACCGGAGGAGCAGCACTTC. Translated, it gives CASSYNTLAGEPEEQHF.

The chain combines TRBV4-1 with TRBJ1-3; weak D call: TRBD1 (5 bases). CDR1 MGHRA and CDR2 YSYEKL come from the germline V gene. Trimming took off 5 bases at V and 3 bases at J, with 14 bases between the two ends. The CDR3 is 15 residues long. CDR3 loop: CASSKTEFFGNTIYF. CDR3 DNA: TGCGCCAGCAGCAAGACAGAGTTCTTTGGAAACACCATATATTTT.

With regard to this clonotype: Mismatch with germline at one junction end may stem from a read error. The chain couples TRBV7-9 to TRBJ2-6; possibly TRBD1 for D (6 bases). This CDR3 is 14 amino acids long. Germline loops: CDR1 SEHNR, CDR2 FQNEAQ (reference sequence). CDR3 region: CASSLEGHPRVQPF. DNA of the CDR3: TGTGCCAGCAGCTTAGAGGGACACCCACGCGTCCAGCCTTTC. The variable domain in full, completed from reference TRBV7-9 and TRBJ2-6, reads DTGVSQNPRHKITKRGQNVTFRCDPISEHNRLYWYRQTLGQGPEFLTYFQNEAQLEKSRLLSDRFSAERPKGSFSTLEIQRTEQGDSAMYLCASSLEGHPRVQPFGAGSRLTVL.

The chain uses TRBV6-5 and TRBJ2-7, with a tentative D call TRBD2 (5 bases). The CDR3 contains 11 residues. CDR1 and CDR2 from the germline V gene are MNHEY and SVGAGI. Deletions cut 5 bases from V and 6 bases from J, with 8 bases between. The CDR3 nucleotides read TGTGCCAGCAGTAACGGGGTCGAGCAGTACTTC. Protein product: CASSNGVEQYF.

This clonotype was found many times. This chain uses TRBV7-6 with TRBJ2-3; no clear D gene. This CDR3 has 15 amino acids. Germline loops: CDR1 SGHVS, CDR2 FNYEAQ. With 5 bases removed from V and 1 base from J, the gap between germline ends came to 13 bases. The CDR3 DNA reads TGTGCCAGCAGCCCAGTGGGTTGGGGCACAGATACGCAGTATTTT. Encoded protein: CASSPVGWGTDTQYF.